These 21 T cell receptor beta chains were all obtained from the same sample, sequenced in a study of blood T cell repertoires in COVID-19. Generated by immunoSEQ multiplex PCR, the TCRdb table keeps only in-frame clones and is missing some. The sample shows 150,000 to 200,000 clones, 86% of them seen only once. Sequencing used peripheral blood. The receptors stem from a woman aged 55-69 years with COVID-19, enrolled during active disease.

About this clone itself: The same CDR3 arises from other DNA sequences in this sample as well. The chain joins TRBV19 to TRBJ2-1; possibly TRBD2 for D (5 bases). CDR1 is LNHDA, CDR2 SQIVND, per germline (reference sequence). The CDR3 length is 11 residues. The V end lost 7 bases, the J end lost 4 bases, and 5 bases lay between the germline ends. The CDR3 spells CASTGYNEQFF. For the CDR3, the DNA is TGTGCCAGTACGGGGTACAATGAGCAGTTCTTC.

The chain combines TRBV11-3 with TRBJ2-7; 15 positions agree with TRBD2. V dropped 5 bases and J dropped 4; count of bases not matched to a gene: 3. Germline V gene sequence: CDR1 SGHNT, CDR2 YENEEA. The length of the CDR3 is 15 residues. The CDR3 DNA follows: TGTGCCAGCAGCCCGGGGACTAGCGGGGGGTACGAGCAGTACTTC. Translated, it gives CASSPGTSGGYEQYF.

This clone occurred once. This CDR3 is CASSERDSRNEQFF. The CDR3 DNA reads TGTGCCAGCAGCGAGCGGGACTCACGCAATGAGCAGTTCTTC. The rearrangement links TRBV7-2 to TRBJ2-1; 7 bases map to TRBD2. This CDR3 region has 14 residues. V dropped 5 bases and J dropped 6; count of bases not matched to a gene: 7. Germline-derived CDR1 and CDR2 are SGHTA and FQGNSA.

This chain links TRBV10-3 with TRBJ1-6; 7 nucleotides align to TRBD1. The V segment lost 10 bases and the J segment 8 bases; nucleotides outside the gene matches: 14. Germline V lookup: CDR1 ENHRY, CDR2 SYGVKD. The CDR3 spans 15 residues. DNA for the CDR3: TGTGCCACTCGTGGCAGCCAAGGGGGCGATTCACCCCTCCACTTT. Translation: CATRGSQGGDSPLHF.

Comment on this clone: This sample includes further DNA sequences coding for the same CDR3. CDR3 in DNA: TGTGCCAGCAGCGTAGGAGGAGGCGACTATGGCTACACCTTC. Its translation is CASSVGGGDYGYTF. The chain recombines TRBV9 with TRBJ1-2; the D is unclear. This CDR3 region has 14 residues. The germline CDR1 and CDR2 sequences are SGDLS and YYNGEE. The germline V and J ends were trimmed by 0 bases and 3 bases, with 9 bases remaining between them.

This clone was seen a single time. J is TRBJ1-1 and V is TRBV19, with 8 bases matching TRBD1. The CDR3 has 14 residues. Germline-derived CDR1 and CDR2 are LNHDA and SQIVND (reference sequence). V shed 5 bases and J 0 bases; nucleotides not matched to a gene: 2. CDR3 sequence: CASSSGGMNTEAFF. The DNA for the CDR3 is TGTGCCAGTAGTTCAGGGGGCATGAACACTGAAGCTTTCTTT.

This chain uses TRBV24-1 with TRBJ2-1; TRBD2 agrees at 7 bases. Losses at the gene ends were 3 bases for V and 6 bases for J; bases not matched to a gene: 4. There are 14 residues in the CDR3. CDR1 is KGHDR, CDR2 SFDVKD, per germline. The CDR3 spells CATSDPTSRNEQFF. In DNA, the CDR3 is TGTGCCACCAGTGATCCGACTAGCCGCAATGAGCAGTTCTTC.

This sequence joins TRBV5-1 and TRBJ1-1, with D possibly matching TRBD1 (6 bases). The CDR3 runs 13 residues. V was pared by 5 bases and J by 0 bases, with 8 bases between. In germline, CDR1 is SGHRS, CDR2 YFSETQ. CDR3 sequence: CASSEGVNTEAFF. The CDR3 DNA is TGCGCCAGCAGTGAGGGGGTGAACACTGAAGCTTTCTTT.

The chain combines TRBV15 with TRBJ2-3, with D possibly TRBD1 on 5 matching bases. The CDR3 consists of 15 residues. V dropped 0 bases and J dropped 0 bases, with 7 bases sitting between them. Germline CDR1 and CDR2: LNHNV and YYDKDF (reference sequence). The CDR3 here is CATSREGRSTDTQYF. CDR3 coding DNA: TGTGCCACCAGCAGAGAGGGGCGGAGCACAGATACGCAGTATTTT.

The chain couples TRBV29-1 to TRBJ1-3; no clear D gene. Germline CDR1 reads SQVTM; CDR2 reads ANQGSEA. This CDR3 comprises 14 residues. V shed 3 bases and J shed 0 bases, with 9 bases lying between them. CDR3 loop: CSVESGFSGNTIYF. The CDR3 region has the DNA TGCAGCGTTGAGTCAGGCTTCTCTGGAAACACCATATATTTT. Using reference TRBV29-1 and TRBJ1-3 for the parts outside the CDR3, the full variable domain is SAVISQKPSRDICQRGTSLTIQCQVDSQVTMMFWYRQQPGQSLTLIATANQGSEATYESGFVIDKFPISRPNLTFSTLTVSNMSPEDSSIYLCSVESGFSGNTIYFGEGSWLTVV.

V usage is TRBV9 and J usage is TRBJ1-6; 8 bases agree with TRBD1. CDR3 size: 15 residues. The junction had 6 bases not matched to a gene; V was cut back by 4 bases and J by 6 bases. Germline values: CDR1 SGDLS, CDR2 YYNGEE. DNA of the CDR3: TGTGCCAGCAGCCCCGGGACAGGTCCTAATTCACCCCTCCACTTT. Translated: CASSPGTGPNSPLHF. Using reference TRBV9 and TRBJ1-6 for the parts outside the CDR3, the full variable domain is DSGVTQTPKHLITATGQRVTLRCSPRSGDLSVYWYQQSLDQGLQFLIQYYNGEERAKGNILERFSAQQFPDLHSELNLSSLELGDSALYFCASSPGTGPNSPLHFGNGTRLTVT.

About this clone itself: The germline gene is not matched at one end of the junction; a read error may be the cause. The chain is built from TRBV7-2 and TRBJ2-7, with 12 bases fitting TRBD1. Germline lookup yields CDR1 SGHTA and CDR2 FQGNSA. This CDR3 is built from 12 residues. In nucleotides, the CDR3 is TGTGCCAGCAGCCCTTCCGGGACAGGGGGCAACTTC. This translates into CASSPSGTGGNF.

This chain joins TRBV2 and TRBJ2-7, with D possibly being TRBD1 (6 bases). The CDR3 covers 12 residues. V gave up 8 bases and J gave up 5 bases, with 13 bases separating them. Germline loops: CDR1 SNHLY, CDR2 FYNNEI. The CDR3 loop reads CASHRVPHEQYF. The DNA for the CDR3 is TGTGCCAGCCACAGGGTCCCCCACGAGCAGTACTTC.

The chain recombines TRBV9 with TRBJ1-4; 9 bases match TRBD1. After removal of 3 bases from V and 2 bases from J, the junction contained 2 bases not matched to a gene. The CDR3 has 15 amino acids. Germline V CDR1 and CDR2: SGDLS, YYNGEE. The CDR3 DNA is TGTGCCAGCAGCGGGACAGGGGCGACTAATGAAAAACTGTTTTTT. Amino acids: CASSGTGATNEKLFF.

This clone was recorded only once. J is TRBJ2-7 and V is TRBV9, with D possibly TRBD2 on 6 matching bases. Germline CDR1 SGDLS, CDR2 YYNGEE. The CDR3 runs to 15 residues. Trimming took 0 bases from V and 6 from J, leaving 16 bases between them. DNA of the CDR3: TGTGCCAGCAGCGTAGGGGGTGCGGGACCCCTCGAGCAGTACTTC. Its translation is CASSVGGAGPLEQYF.

The sample holds one count of this clone. J is TRBJ2-7 and V is TRBV7-3; 7 bases map to TRBD2. This CDR3 region has 16 residues. Trimming took 0 bases from V and 2 from J; bases not matched to a gene: 7. CDR1 and CDR2 (germline): SGHTA, FQGTGA. Here the CDR3 DNA reads TGTGCCAGCAGCTTAACGAGGACGAGCGGGGCCTACGAGCAGTACTTC. Protein product: CASSLTRTSGAYEQYF.

This chain joins TRBV27 and TRBJ2-1, with TRBD2 matching 11 bases. The germline gives CDR1 MNHEY, CDR2 SMNVEV (reference sequence). CDR3 length equals 15 residues. J lost 3 bases, V lost 2 bases, and 0 bases had no gene match. The CDR3 protein is CASSLLAGGYNEQFF. CDR3 sequence (DNA): TGTGCCAGCAGTTTACTAGCGGGAGGCTACAATGAGCAGTTCTTC.

The rearrangement joins TRBV6-1 to TRBJ1-1, with a tentative D call TRBD1 (5 bases). The CDR3 runs 14 residues. V lost 2 bases and J 0 bases, leaving 7 bases between the germline ends. The germline CDR1 and CDR2 sequences are MNHNS and SASEGT. The DNA for the CDR3 is TGTGCCAGCAGTGAACGCAGGGTGAACACTGAAGCTTTCTTT. It translates to CASSERRVNTEAFF.

The V call is TRBV19, the J call TRBJ1-4; a weak D match, TRBD1 (5 bases). V was trimmed by 4 bases and J by 6 bases, leaving 18 bases between them. This CDR3 is built from 16 residues. In germline, CDR1 is LNHDA, CDR2 SQIVND (reference sequence). For the CDR3, the DNA is TGTGCCAGTAGTAAACGACTGGGAGGGGAGGATGAAAAACTGTTTTTT. It is translated as CASSKRLGGEDEKLFF.

The V and J genes are TRBV7-8 and TRBJ1-5, with a weak D call TRBD1 (6 bases). The CDR3 consists of 15 residues. Looked up from germline, CDR1 is SGHVS and CDR2 is FQNEAQ. V was shortened by 1 base and J by 4 bases, with 11 bases between the two germline ends. This CDR3 is CASSLDRVANQPQHF. The CDR3 region has the DNA TGTGCCAGCAGCTTAGACAGGGTTGCAAATCAGCCCCAGCATTTT.

The gene calls are TRBV10-2 and TRBJ2-5; 8 nucleotides line up with TRBD2. J gave up 2 bases and V 7 bases, and 9 bases lay outside the gene matches. Per the germline V gene, CDR1 is WSHSY and CDR2 is SAAADI. This CDR3 region has 15 residues. Here the CDR3 reads CASTQLADLQETQYF. The CDR3 nucleotides are TGCGCCAGCACCCAACTAGCGGACCTTCAAGAGACCCAGTACTTC.